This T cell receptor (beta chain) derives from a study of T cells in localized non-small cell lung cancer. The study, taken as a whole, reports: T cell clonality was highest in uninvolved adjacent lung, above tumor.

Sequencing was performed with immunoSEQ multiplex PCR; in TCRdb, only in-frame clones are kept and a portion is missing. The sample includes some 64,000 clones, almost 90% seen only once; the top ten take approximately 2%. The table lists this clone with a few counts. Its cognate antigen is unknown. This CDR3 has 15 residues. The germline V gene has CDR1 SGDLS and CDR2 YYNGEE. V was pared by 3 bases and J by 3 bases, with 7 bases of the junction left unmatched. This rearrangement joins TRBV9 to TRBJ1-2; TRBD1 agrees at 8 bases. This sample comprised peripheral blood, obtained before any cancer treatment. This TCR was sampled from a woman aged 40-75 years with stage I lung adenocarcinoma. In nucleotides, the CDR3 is TGTGCCAGCAGCGGATCCGGACAGGGTTACTATGGCTACACCTTC. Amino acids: CASSGSGQGYYGYTF.